This is a list of T cell receptor beta chains from one sample in a study of T cell responses to AZD1222 COVID-19 vaccine. The data were produced by immunoSEQ multiplex PCR, yet TCRdb's version contains in-frame clones alone and is incomplete. The sample lists approximately 180,000 clones; 88% were seen once. This specimen was peripheral blood, taken on day 0 of AZD1222 vaccination. Receptors originate from an adult in good health. Each CDR3 is given with its conserved first and last residue. A D gene is named only where the DNA matches it firmly. Some rows mark clone size as missing; the rest say once, few, many or name a class of expanded clone.

abundance	v_gene	d_gene	j_gene	CDR3nt	CDR3aa
.	TRBV19	.	TRBJ1-4	TGTGCCTCCAACGACGGTGAAAAACTGTTTTTT	CASNDGEKLFF
.	TRBV11-2	.	TRBJ2-5	TGTGCCAGCACCCCAGGGACAGAGACCCAGTACTTC	CASTPGTETQYF
.	TRBV6-2/TRBV6-3	.	TRBJ1-1	TGTGCCAGCCGCCCAGGAAACACTGAAGCTTTCTTT	CASRPGNTEAFF
.	TRBV18	TRBD1	TRBJ2-1	TGTGCCAGCTCACGCGCAGGGGGCAGCGACAATGAGCAGTTCTTC	CASSRAGGSDNEQFF
once	TRBV12-3/TRBV12-4	.	TRBJ2-5	TGTGCCAGCAGTTTGAGAGAGACCCAGTACTTC	CASSLRETQYF
few	TRBV27	TRBD1	TRBJ1-1	TGTGCCAGCAGCATGGGTTTCTACAGGGGGACTGAAGCTTTCTTT	CASSMGFYRGTEAFF
.	TRBV3-1/TRBV3-2	.	TRBJ2-7	TGTGCCAGCAGCCGGGAACAGGGCTACTACGAGCAGTACTTC	CASSREQGYYEQYF
.	TRBV15	.	TRBJ1-1	TGTGCCACTCAGAGGGAGAACACTGAAGCTTTCTTT	CATQRENTEAFF
once	TRBV3-1/TRBV3-2	.	TRBJ1-2	TGTGCCAGCAGTCAATCCGGGACGGGGAACTATGGCTACACCTTC	CASSQSGTGNYGYTF
.	TRBV5-4	TRBD1	TRBJ1-6	TGTGCCAGCAGCCGTGGACAGGGAGATTCACCCCTCCACTTT	CASSRGQGDSPLHF
.	TRBV6-5	.	TRBJ1-3	TGTGCCAGCAGTTACTCGACGTCTGGAAACACCATATATTTT	CASSYSTSGNTIYF
.	TRBV5-1	.	TRBJ1-1	TGCGCCAGCAGCTTGGAGGGGCTACATCAAGGGACTGAAGCTTTCTTT	CASSLEGLHQGTEAFF
.	TRBV3-1/TRBV3-2	TRBD2	TRBJ2-3	TGTGCCAGCAGCGGGGAATGGACCGGGACTAGCGGAGATACGCAGTATTTT	CASSGEWTGTSGDTQYF
.	TRBV19	.	TRBJ2-3	TGTGCCAGTAGAACCACAGATACGCAGTATTTT	CASRTTDTQYF
.	TRBV2	.	TRBJ1-5	TGTGCCAGCAGGGACATTATTGGCAATCAGCCCCAGCATTTT	CASRDIIGNQPQHF
.	TRBV30	.	TRBJ1-5	TGTGCCTGGAGCCTTGGGGTATTCCCGCACCATCAGCCCCAGCATTTT	CAWSLGVFPHHQPQHF
.	TRBV6-5	TRBD2	TRBJ2-7	TGTGCCACCCTACTAGCGGGGGAACCCTACGAGCAGTACTTC	CATLLAGEPYEQYF
.	TRBV6-6	.	TRBJ2-1	TGTGCCAGCAGTCGCCCTTTTGGCGGGGGACAGACTTACAATGAGCAGTTCTTC	CASSRPFGGGQTYNEQFF
.	TRBV15	.	TRBJ1-5	TGTGCCACCAGCAGAGTTGTCCTTAGCAATCAGCCCCAGCATTTT	CATSRVVLSNQPQHF
.	TRBV10-3	.	TRBJ1-5	TGTGCCATCAGTGAGTCAGGGATTAGCAATCAGCCCCAGCATTTT	CAISESGISNQPQHF
once	TRBV9	.	TRBJ1-1	TGTGCCAGCAGTTCCGGCGGGGGGGCAACTGAAGCTTTCTTT	CASSSGGGATEAFF
.	TRBV5-1	.	TRBJ1-6	TGCGCCAGCAGCTTGGAAGCGGCAGCTCAAAATTCACCCCTCCACTTT	CASSLEAAAQNSPLHF
.	TRBV27	TRBD1	TRBJ2-7	TGTGCCAGCAGTCCCCAGGGGGCGGGCGAGCAGTACTTC	CASSPQGAGEQYF
.	TRBV28	TRBD1	TRBJ1-5	TGTGCCAGCAGATCGACAGGGCGATATAGCAATCAGCCCCAGCATTTT	CASRSTGRYSNQPQHF
.	TRBV15	.	TRBJ1-1	TGTGCCACCAGCAGCGCCAGGAACACTGAAGCTTTCTTT	CATSSARNTEAFF
.	TRBV2	TRBD2	TRBJ2-5	TGTGCCAGCAGTGAAGCGCTTTCGCGTGCGGGGGGTAAGACCCAGTACTTC	CASSEALSRAGGKTQYF
.	TRBV19	.	TRBJ1-5	TGTGCCAGTAGTATACCGGGGAATAAGGTTCAGCCCCAGCATTTT	CASSIPGNKVQPQHF
.	TRBV5-4	.	TRBJ2-6	TGTGCCAGCAGCTTGGCGGGTTCCGGGGCCAACGTCCTGACTTTC	CASSLAGSGANVLTF
.	TRBV5-6	TRBD2	TRBJ2-3	TGTGCCAGCAGAATTAGACTAGCGGGGAACACAGATACGCAGTATTTT	CASRIRLAGNTDTQYF
.	TRBV11-2	.	TRBJ1-6	TGTGCCAGCAGCTCGGGACTGCTAAATTCACCCCTCCACTTT	CASSSGLLNSPLHF
.	TRBV7-2	TRBD2	TRBJ2-5	TGTGCCAGCAGCTTAGCTGGGCGGGGGGGCCGTCAGGAGACCCAGTACTTC	CASSLAGRGGRQETQYF
.	TRBV6-5	.	TRBJ1-4	TGTGCCAGCAGTTACAGGCAGGGTCTGAATGAAAAACTGTTTTTT	CASSYRQGLNEKLFF
.	TRBV2	.	TRBJ2-5	TGTGCCAGCAGTGGGGTGAGAGGGATAGAGACCCAGTACTTC	CASSGVRGIETQYF
.	TRBV5-1	.	TRBJ2-7	TGCGCCAGCAGCTCCCCCCGGTTGGAGCAGTACTTC	CASSSPRLEQYF
.	TRBV10-3	TRBD1	TRBJ2-2	TGTGCCATCACCGGGACAGGGGCCGGGGAGCTGTTTTTT	CAITGTGAGELFF
.	TRBV5-8	.	TRBJ1-5	TGTGCCAGCAGCCCGCTAAGTGGGACAAGGGGGGTACGGCCCCAGCATTTT	CASSPLSGTRGVRPQHF
.	TRBV6-5	TRBD1	TRBJ1-1	TGTGCCAGCAGAGGACAGGGGGCCTGGAACACTGAAGCTTTCTTT	CASRGQGAWNTEAFF
.	TRBV6-4	TRBD1	TRBJ1-6	TGTGCCAGCAGTGAGTCCGGGACAGGGAATTCACCCCTCCACTTT	CASSESGTGNSPLHF
.	TRBV7-9	.	TRBJ1-5	TGTGCCAGCAGTCCCGGGTCCCTAGGTCAGCCCCAGCATTTT	CASSPGSLGQPQHF
.	TRBV19	.	TRBJ2-7	TGTGCCAGCCGAGACAAGGGGGGATTCTACGAGCAGTACTTC	CASRDKGGFYEQYF
once	TRBV5-1	.	TRBJ1-4	TGCGCCAGCAGCACCGGACGGGAAAAACTGTTTTTT	CASSTGREKLFF
.	TRBV29-1	.	TRBJ2-7	TGCAGCGTTATCACCGCCTCTCTATACGAGCAGTACTTC	CSVITASLYEQYF
.	TRBV28	.	TRBJ1-4	TGTGCCAGCAGTTTTCGAGGGGCAACTAATGAAAAACTGTTTTTT	CASSFRGATNEKLFF
.	TRBV7-9	.	TRBJ2-2	TGTGCCACCCGTGGGTGGACCGGGGAGCTGTTTTTT	CATRGWTGELFF
.	TRBV3-1/TRBV3-2	TRBD1	TRBJ1-3	TGTGCCAGCAGCCAAGGGCCGGGACAGGGTAACTACGCAGGAAACACCATATATTTT	CASSQGPGQGNYAGNTIYF
.	TRBV7-2	TRBD1	TRBJ2-3	TGTGCCAGCAGCTTATACCAGGGGGCACTTTCAGATACGCAGTATTTT	CASSLYQGALSDTQYF